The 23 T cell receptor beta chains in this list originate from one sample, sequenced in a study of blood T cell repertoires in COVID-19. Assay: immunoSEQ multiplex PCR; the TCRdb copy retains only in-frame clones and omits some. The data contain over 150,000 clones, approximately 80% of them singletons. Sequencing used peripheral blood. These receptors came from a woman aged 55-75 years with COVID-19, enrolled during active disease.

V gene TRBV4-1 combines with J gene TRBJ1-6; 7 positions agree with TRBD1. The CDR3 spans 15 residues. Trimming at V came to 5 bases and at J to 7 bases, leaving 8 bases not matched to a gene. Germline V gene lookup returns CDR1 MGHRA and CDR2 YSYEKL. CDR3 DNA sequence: TGCGCCAGCAGCAGACAGGGCAACAGGAATTCACCCCTCCACTTT. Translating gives CASSRQGNRNSPLHF.

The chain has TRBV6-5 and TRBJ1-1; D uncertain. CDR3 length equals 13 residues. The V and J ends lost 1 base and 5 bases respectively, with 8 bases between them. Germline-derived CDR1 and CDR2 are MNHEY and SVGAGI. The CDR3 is CASSYYRETEAFF. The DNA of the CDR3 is TGTGCCAGCAGTTACTACCGGGAAACTGAAGCTTTCTTT.

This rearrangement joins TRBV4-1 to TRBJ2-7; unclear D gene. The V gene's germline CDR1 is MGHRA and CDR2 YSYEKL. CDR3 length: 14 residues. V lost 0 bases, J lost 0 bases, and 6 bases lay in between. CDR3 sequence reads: CASSQDWSSYEQYF. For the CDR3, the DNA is TGCGCCAGCAGCCAAGACTGGAGCTCCTACGAGCAGTACTTC.

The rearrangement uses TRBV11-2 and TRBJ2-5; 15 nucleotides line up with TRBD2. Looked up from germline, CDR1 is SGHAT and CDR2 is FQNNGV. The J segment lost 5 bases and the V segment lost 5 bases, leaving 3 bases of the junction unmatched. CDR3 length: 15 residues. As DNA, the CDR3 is TGTGCCAGCAGCCGGACTAGCGGGGGGGTGGAGACCCAGTACTTC. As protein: CASSRTSGGVETQYF. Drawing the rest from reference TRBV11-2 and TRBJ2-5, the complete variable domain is EAGVAQSPRYKIIEKRQSVAFWCNPISGHATLYWYQQILGQGPKLLIQFQNNGVVDDSQLPKDRFSAERLKGVDSTLKIQPAKLEDSAVYLCASSRTSGGVETQYFGPGTRLLVL.

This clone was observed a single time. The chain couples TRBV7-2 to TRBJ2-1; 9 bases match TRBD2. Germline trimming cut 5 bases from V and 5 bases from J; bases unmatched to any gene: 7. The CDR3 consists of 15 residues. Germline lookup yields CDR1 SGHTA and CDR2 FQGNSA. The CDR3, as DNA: TGTGCCAGCAGCGAACTGGGACTAGCCAACAATGAGCAGTTCTTC. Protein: CASSELGLANNEQFF.

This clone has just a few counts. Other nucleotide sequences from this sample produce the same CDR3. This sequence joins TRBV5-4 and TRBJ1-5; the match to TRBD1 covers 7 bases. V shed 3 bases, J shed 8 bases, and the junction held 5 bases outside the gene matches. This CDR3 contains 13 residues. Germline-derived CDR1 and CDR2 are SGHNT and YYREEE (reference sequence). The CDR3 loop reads CASSYDREKPQHF. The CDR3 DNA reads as TGTGCCAGCAGCTATGACAGGGAAAAGCCCCAGCATTTT.

CDR3 bases: TGTGCCACCAGAAGCCTGTTCGACAGGGTTGAGGGAGAGACCCAGTACTTC. As protein: CATRSLFDRVEGETQYF. The chain is built from TRBV24-1 and TRBJ2-5, with TRBD1 identical over 7 bases. Germline values: CDR1 KGHDR, CDR2 SFDVKD. CDR3 length: 17 residues. V was clipped by 7 bases and J by 4 bases; unmatched bases: 17.

The CDR3 DNA follows: TGTGCCAGCAGCCAAGATTTTGGGACAGGGGCCAACGTCCTGACTTTC. This gives the protein CASSQDFGTGANVLTF. This rearrangement joins TRBV4-2 to TRBJ2-6, with D possibly TRBD1 on 6 matching bases. The germline CDR1 and CDR2 sequences are LGHNA and YNFKEQ. The germline V and J ends were trimmed by 0 bases and 4 bases, with 10 bases remaining between them. CDR3 length: 16 amino acids.

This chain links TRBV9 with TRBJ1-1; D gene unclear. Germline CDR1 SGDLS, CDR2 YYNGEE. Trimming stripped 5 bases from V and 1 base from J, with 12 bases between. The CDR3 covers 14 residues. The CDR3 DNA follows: TGTGCCAGCAGTCCTGGACTGAGGAACACTGAAGCTTTCTTT. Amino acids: CASSPGLRNTEAFF.

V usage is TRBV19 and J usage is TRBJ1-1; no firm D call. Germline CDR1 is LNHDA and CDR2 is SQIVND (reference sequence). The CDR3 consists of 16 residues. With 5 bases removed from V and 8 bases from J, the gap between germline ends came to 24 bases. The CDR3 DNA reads TGTGCCAGTAGTGATAAGAGAGGCCTCGGTAAGAGGGAAGCTTTCTTT. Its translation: CASSDKRGLGKREAFF.

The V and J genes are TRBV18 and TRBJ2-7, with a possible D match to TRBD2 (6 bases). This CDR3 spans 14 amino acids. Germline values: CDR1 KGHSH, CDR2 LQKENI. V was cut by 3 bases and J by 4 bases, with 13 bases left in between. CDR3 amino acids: CASSPVLTSYEQYF. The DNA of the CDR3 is TGTGCCAGCTCACCCGTATTGACTAGTTACGAGCAGTACTTC.

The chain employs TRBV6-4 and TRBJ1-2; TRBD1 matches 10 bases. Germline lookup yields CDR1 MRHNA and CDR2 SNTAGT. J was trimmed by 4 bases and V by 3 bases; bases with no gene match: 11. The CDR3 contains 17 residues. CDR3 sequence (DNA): TGTGCCAGCAGTGAGGGACAGGGGACTGTCGGGACCTATGGCTACACCTTC. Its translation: CASSEGQGTVGTYGYTF.

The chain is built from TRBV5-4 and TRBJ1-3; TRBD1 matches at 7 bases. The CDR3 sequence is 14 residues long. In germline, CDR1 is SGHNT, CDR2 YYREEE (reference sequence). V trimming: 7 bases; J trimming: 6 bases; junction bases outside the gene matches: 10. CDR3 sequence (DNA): TGTGCCAGCGGGACAGAGGCTAGTACAAACACCATATATTTT. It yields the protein CASGTEASTNTIYF. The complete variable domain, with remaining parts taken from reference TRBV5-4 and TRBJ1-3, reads ETGVTQSPTHLIKTRGQQVTLRCSSQSGHNTVSWYQQALGQGPQFIFQYYREEENGRGNFPPRFSGLQFPNYSSELNVNALELDDSALYLCASGTEASTNTIYFGEGSWLTVV.

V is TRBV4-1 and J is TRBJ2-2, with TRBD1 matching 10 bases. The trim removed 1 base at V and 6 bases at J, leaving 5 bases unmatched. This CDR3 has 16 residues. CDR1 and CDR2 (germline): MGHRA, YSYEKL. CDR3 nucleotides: TGCGCCAGCAGCCAAGTCTGGGACAGGGGATCCGGGGAGCTGTTTTTT. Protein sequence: CASSQVWDRGSGELFF.

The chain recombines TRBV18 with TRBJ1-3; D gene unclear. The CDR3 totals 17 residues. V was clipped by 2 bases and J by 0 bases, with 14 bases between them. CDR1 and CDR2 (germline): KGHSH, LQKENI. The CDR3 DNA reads TGTGCCAGCTCACCAGACTGGTTTCCAGACTCTGGAAACACCATATATTTT. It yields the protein CASSPDWFPDSGNTIYF.

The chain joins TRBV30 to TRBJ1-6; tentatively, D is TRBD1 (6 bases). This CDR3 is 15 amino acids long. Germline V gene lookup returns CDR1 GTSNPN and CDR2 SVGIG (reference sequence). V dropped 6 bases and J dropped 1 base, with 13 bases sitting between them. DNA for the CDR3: TGTGCCTGTACAGGGTTCGGGTCCTATAATTCACCCCTCCACTTT. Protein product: CACTGFGSYNSPLHF.

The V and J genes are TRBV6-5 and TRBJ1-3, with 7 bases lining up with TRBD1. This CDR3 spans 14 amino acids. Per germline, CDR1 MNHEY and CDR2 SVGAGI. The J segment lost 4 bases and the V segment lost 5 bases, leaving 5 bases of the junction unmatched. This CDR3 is CASSRQGLGNTIYF. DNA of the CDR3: TGTGCCAGCAGTCGACAGGGACTCGGAAACACCATATATTTT.

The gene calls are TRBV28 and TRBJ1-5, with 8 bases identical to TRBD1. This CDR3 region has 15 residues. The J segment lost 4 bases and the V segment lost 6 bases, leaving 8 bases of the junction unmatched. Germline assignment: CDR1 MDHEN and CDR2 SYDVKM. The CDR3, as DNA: TGTGCCAGCAGGAACAGGGGGGCACCTAATCAGCCCCAGCATTTT. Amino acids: CASRNRGAPNQPQHF.

The chain's CDR3 is CASSLREGNTEAFF. The CDR3 DNA reads as TGTGCCAGCTCACTCAGGGAAGGGAACACTGAAGCTTTCTTT. The chain has TRBV18 and TRBJ1-1, with TRBD1 as a possible D gene (5 bases). V was trimmed by 4 bases and J by 1 base, leaving 10 bases between them. The CDR3 is 14 residues long. Germline values: CDR1 KGHSH, CDR2 LQKENI. Full variable domain (missing parts from reference TRBV18 and TRBJ1-1): NAGVMQNPRHLVRRRGQEARLRCSPMKGHSHVYWYRQLPEEGLKFMVYLQKENIIDESGMPKERFSAEFPKEGPSILRIQQVVRGDSAAYFCASSLREGNTEAFFGQGTRLTVV.

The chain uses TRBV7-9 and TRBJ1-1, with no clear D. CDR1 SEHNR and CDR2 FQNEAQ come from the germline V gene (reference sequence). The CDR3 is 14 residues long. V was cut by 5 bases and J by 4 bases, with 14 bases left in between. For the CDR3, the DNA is TGTGCCAGCAGCCCCTCCACCGCGGCCACTGAAGCTTTCTTT. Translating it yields CASSPSTAATEAFF.

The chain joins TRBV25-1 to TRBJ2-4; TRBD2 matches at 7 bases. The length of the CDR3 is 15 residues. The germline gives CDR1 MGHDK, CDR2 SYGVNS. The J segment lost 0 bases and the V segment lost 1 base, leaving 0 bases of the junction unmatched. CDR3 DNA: TGTGCCAGCAGTGAATCGGGGGGAGCCAAAAACATTCAGTACTTC. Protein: CASSESGGAKNIQYF.

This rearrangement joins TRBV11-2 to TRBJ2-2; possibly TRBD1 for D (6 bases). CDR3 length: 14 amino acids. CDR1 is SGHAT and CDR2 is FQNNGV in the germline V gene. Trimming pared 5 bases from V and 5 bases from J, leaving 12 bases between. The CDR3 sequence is CASSIGTSTGELFF. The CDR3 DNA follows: TGTGCCAGCAGCATCGGGACATCTACCGGGGAGCTGTTTTTT.

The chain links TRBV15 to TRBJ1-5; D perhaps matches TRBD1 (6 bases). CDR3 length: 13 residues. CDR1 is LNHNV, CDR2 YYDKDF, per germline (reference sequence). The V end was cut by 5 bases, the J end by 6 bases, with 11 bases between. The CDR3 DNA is TGTGCCACCAGCGAACAGGGTAGTCAGCCCCAGCATTTT. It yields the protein CATSEQGSQPQHF.